One sample yielded the 20 T cell receptor beta chains listed below, sequenced in a study of shared clonotypes between healthy human individuals. The method was immunoSEQ multiplex PCR; TCRdb's version includes in-frame clones alone and lacks a portion of them. Here the sample spans some 2.1 million clones, 90% to 95% being singletons. The sequenced material came from naive CD4+ T cells sorted from blood. As for subset: CD45RA+ positively selected. Source of these receptors: a man younger than 35 in good health.

The rearrangement links TRBV5-1 to TRBJ1-2; D is ambiguous. The CDR3 has 17 residues. In germline, CDR1 is SGHRS, CDR2 YFSETQ. V gave up 0 bases and J gave up 0 bases, with 15 bases separating them. DNA of the CDR3: TGCGCCAGCAGCTTGGAAGGTGCGGTAAGGGCTAACTATGGCTACACCTTC. The encoded protein is CASSLEGAVRANYGYTF.

The sample holds one count of this clone. The chain carries TRBV10-1 and TRBJ1-5; 7 bases line up with TRBD1. This CDR3 has 18 amino acids. Germline trimming cut 2 bases from V and 5 bases from J; bases unmatched to any gene: 15. Germline CDR1 and CDR2: WNHNN and SYGVQD (reference sequence). The CDR3 bases are TGCGCCAGCAGTGAGATTCGGGGGGACAGAGGGGTCCATCAGCCCCAGCATTTT. Translation: CASSEIRGDRGVHQPQHF.

As DNA, the CDR3 is TGTGCCTGGAGCCTGGGGTCTGACACTGAAGCTTTCTTT. Its protein product is CAWSLGSDTEAFF. This sequence joins TRBV30 and TRBJ1-1; unclear D gene. The V gene lost 3 bases and the J gene lost 3 bases, with 11 bases spanning the gap. The CDR3 runs to 13 residues. Germline V gives CDR1 GTSNPN, CDR2 SVGIG (reference sequence).

The V gene is TRBV7-2, the J gene TRBJ2-1; 8 nucleotides agree with TRBD2. V shed 5 bases, J shed 10 bases, and the junction held 13 bases outside the gene matches. Per the germline V gene, CDR1 is SGHTA and CDR2 is FQGNSA. This CDR3 comprises 15 residues. CDR3: CASSPSGSSVVEQFF. DNA of the CDR3: TGTGCCAGCAGCCCTAGCGGGTCGTCGGTCGTCGAGCAGTTCTTC.

The V call is TRBV9, the J call TRBJ2-5; D unresolved. CDR1 is SGDLS and CDR2 is YYNGEE in the germline V gene. This CDR3 is 12 amino acids long. The V gene lost 0 bases and the J gene lost 9 bases, with 9 bases spanning the gap. Here the CDR3 DNA reads TGTGCCAGCAGCGTAGGAAGCTTTCCCCAGTACTTC. This translates into CASSVGSFPQYF.

The rearrangement links TRBV9 to TRBJ2-1; D is perhaps TRBD2 (5 bases). The V and J ends lost 0 bases and 7 bases respectively, with 17 bases between them. This CDR3 is built from 16 residues. The germline gives CDR1 SGDLS, CDR2 YYNGEE. CDR3 in amino acids: CASSVASVGVGNEQFF. In DNA, the CDR3 is TGTGCCAGCAGCGTAGCTTCAGTGGGAGTGGGGAATGAGCAGTTCTTC.

The chain uses TRBV11-2 and TRBJ2-1; 11 bases map to TRBD2. CDR1 and CDR2 (germline): SGHAT, FQNNGV. The CDR3 consists of 18 residues. Losses at the gene ends were 1 base for V and 0 bases for J; bases not matched to a gene: 5. The CDR3 DNA is TGTGCCAGCAGCTTAGGGACTAGCGGGCACTACTCCTACAATGAGCAGTTCTTC. This gives the protein CASSLGTSGHYSYNEQFF.

This rearrangement joins TRBV29-1 to TRBJ2-7; TRBD2 is a possible D gene (5 bases). V lost 1 base, J lost 1 base, and 14 bases lay in between. The CDR3 has 15 amino acids. From germline, CDR1 is SQVTM and CDR2 ANQGSEA. This chain's CDR3 is CSVEVGHPGSYEQYF. DNA for the CDR3: TGCAGCGTTGAAGTCGGCCACCCGGGGTCCTACGAGCAGTACTTC.

The chain uses TRBV27 and TRBJ1-4; 7 bases map to TRBD1. CDR1 MNHEY and CDR2 SMNVEV come from the germline V gene (reference sequence). With V trimmed by 8 bases and J by 8 bases, 8 bases remained unmatched. The CDR3 runs to 13 residues. In nucleotides, the CDR3 is TGTGCCAGCCGGGGAGGGGGCTGGGAAAAACTGTTTTTT. The encoded protein is CASRGGGWEKLFF.

The CDR3 region is CASSLGQGDTEAFF. The CDR3 DNA is TGTGCCAGCAGCCTAGGACAGGGGGACACTGAAGCTTTCTTT. This chain uses TRBV2 with TRBJ1-1; 10 bases line up with TRBD1. J gave up 3 bases and V 6 bases, and 4 bases lay outside the gene matches. CDR1 SNHLY and CDR2 FYNNEI come from the germline V gene. The CDR3 runs to 14 residues.

The chain couples TRBV19 to TRBJ1-2; no clear D. The CDR3 has 14 residues. Germline lookup yields CDR1 LNHDA and CDR2 SQIVND (reference sequence). Trimming left V 3 bases short and J 4 bases short, with 12 bases between. This chain's CDR3 is CASSISAGPYGYTF. The CDR3 DNA follows: TGTGCCAGTAGTATCTCGGCAGGACCCTATGGCTACACCTTC.

V and J are TRBV5-1 and TRBJ1-2; D gene ambiguous. Germline CDR1 and CDR2: SGHRS and YFSETQ. This CDR3 region has 14 residues. With 3 bases removed from V and 8 bases from J, the gap between germline ends came to 17 bases. The CDR3 bases are TGCGCCAGCAGCTCAACGGACGTACAATGGGGCTACACCTTC. Residues: CASSSTDVQWGYTF.

The chain joins TRBV2 to TRBJ2-3; a weak D match, TRBD1 (5 bases). CDR1 and CDR2 from the germline V gene are SNHLY and FYNNEI. The CDR3 is made up of 13 amino acids. V lost 9 bases to trimming and J lost 6 bases, with 16 bases between them. The CDR3 protein is CASLKFGADTQYF. The CDR3 nucleotides read TGTGCCAGTCTCAAGTTTGGGGCCGATACGCAGTATTTT.

DNA of the CDR3: TGTGCCAGCTCTCCAATTTCTAGCGGGCCTTCCAATGAGCAGTTCTTC. Protein product: CASSPISSGPSNEQFF. V and J are TRBV18 and TRBJ2-1; 8 nucleotides match TRBD2. The CDR3 spans 16 residues. V was clipped by 6 bases and J by 6 bases; unmatched bases: 13. The V gene's germline CDR1 is KGHSH and CDR2 LQKENI.

The chain couples TRBV30 to TRBJ2-6; D is undetermined. The CDR3 loop spans 13 amino acids. Germline values: CDR1 GTSNPN, CDR2 SVGIG (reference sequence). Trimming removed 4 bases at V and 0 bases at J, with 4 bases between. Here the CDR3 DNA reads TGTGCCTGGACGCTCTCTGGGGCCAACGTCCTGACTTTC. Amino acid sequence: CAWTLSGANVLTF.

The chain couples TRBV5-1 to TRBJ2-2; the D gene is possibly TRBD2 (6 bases). The CDR3 is 17 residues long. V was clipped by 1 base and J by 5 bases, with 18 bases between them. Germline-derived CDR1 and CDR2 are SGHRS and YFSETQ. The chain's CDR3 is CASSLLSGGLGTGELFF. The CDR3 DNA is TGCGCCAGCAGCTTGCTGAGCGGAGGGTTAGGGACCGGGGAGCTGTTTTTT.

This sequence joins TRBV6-1 and TRBJ2-7; D is unresolved. The CDR3 contains 15 residues. CDR1 is MNHNS and CDR2 is SASEGT in the germline V gene. The V end was cut by 0 bases, the J end by 2 bases, with 11 bases between. Here the CDR3 reads CASSEAWSAAYEQYF. CDR3 DNA: TGTGCCAGCAGTGAAGCGTGGTCAGCAGCCTACGAGCAGTACTTC.

The chain joins TRBV2 to TRBJ2-1; D call uncertain. The ends were cut back, 8 bases at V and 9 bases at J, with 11 bases in the middle. This CDR3 has 11 residues. The germline V gene has CDR1 SNHLY and CDR2 FYNNEI. The CDR3, as DNA: TGTGCCAGCGGTCTGTACGTTGAGCAGTTCTTC. Amino acid sequence: CASGLYVEQFF.

The chain joins TRBV5-4 to TRBJ2-3; D gene unclear. This CDR3 comprises 13 residues. Deletions cut 1 base from V and 6 bases from J, with 9 bases between. Per germline, CDR1 SGHNT and CDR2 YYREEE (reference sequence). The CDR3 protein is CASSLQVTDTQYF. The CDR3 nucleotides read TGTGCCAGCAGCTTGCAAGTTACCGATACGCAGTATTTT.

This sequence joins TRBV6-1 and TRBJ1-5; D not resolved. The V gene's germline CDR1 is MNHNS and CDR2 SASEGT. The CDR3 has 13 residues. V gave up 3 bases and J gave up 6 bases, with 9 bases separating them. CDR3 DNA: TGTGCCAGCAGTGAGTCCGGGAGTCAGCCCCAGCATTTT. It codes for CASSESGSQPQHF.